This TCR beta chain is from a study of T cell responses to AZD1222 COVID-19 vaccine. As to this clone: The antigen is undetermined.

General observations from the study: Receipt of two AZD1222 doses was followed by a rise in Spike-specific TCR breadth and depth. It should be noted that donors were predominantly white British and more often female, and clonal diversity was possibly underestimated.

Assay: immunoSEQ multiplex PCR; the TCRdb copy retains only in-frame clones and omits some. The sample records about 140,000 clones, around 90% being singletons. Germline V gene data show CDR1 as KGHSH and CDR2 as LQKENI. Unmatched junction bases numbered 6, after V lost 3 bases and J lost 2 bases. The CDR3 is 15 amino acids. The chain joins TRBV18 to TRBJ1-1, with 7 bases identical to TRBD1. The origin of this receptor is an adult in good health. This specimen consisted of peripheral blood, obtained on day 0 of AZD1222 vaccination. CDR3 region: CASSPRDSYNTEAFF. In nucleotides, the CDR3 is TGTGCCAGCTCACCCCGGGACAGCTACAACACTGAAGCTTTCTTT.